This T cell receptor beta chain came from a study of shared clonotypes between healthy human individuals. The study, taken as a whole, reports: Non-shared clonotypes had lower generation probabilities than clonotypes shared by all four sorted-subset donors. Some naive CD4 clonotypes, approximately 4.5%, turned up in common across four donors.

The CDR3 extends over 13 amino acids. Germline V lookup: CDR1 SGHTA, CDR2 FQGTGA. V lost 5 bases and J 1 base, leaving 5 bases between the germline ends. Comments on this clone: Its cognate antigen is unknown.

At a deep level, the assay was run. Using immunoSEQ multiplex PCR, the repertoire was profiled, and TCRdb retains in-frame clones only, with some absent. The repertoire holds roughly 640,000 clones, roughly 97% seen once, with about 0.06% in the top ten. The sequenced sample consisted of naive CD4+ T cells sorted from blood. Subset specified: CD45RA+ positively selected. This receptor was obtained from a woman in her 30s in good health. V and J are TRBV7-3 and TRBJ2-2; D gene unclear. The CDR3, as DNA: TGTGCCAGCAGCCGTATGAACACCGGGGAGCTGTTTTTT. It codes for CASSRMNTGELFF.